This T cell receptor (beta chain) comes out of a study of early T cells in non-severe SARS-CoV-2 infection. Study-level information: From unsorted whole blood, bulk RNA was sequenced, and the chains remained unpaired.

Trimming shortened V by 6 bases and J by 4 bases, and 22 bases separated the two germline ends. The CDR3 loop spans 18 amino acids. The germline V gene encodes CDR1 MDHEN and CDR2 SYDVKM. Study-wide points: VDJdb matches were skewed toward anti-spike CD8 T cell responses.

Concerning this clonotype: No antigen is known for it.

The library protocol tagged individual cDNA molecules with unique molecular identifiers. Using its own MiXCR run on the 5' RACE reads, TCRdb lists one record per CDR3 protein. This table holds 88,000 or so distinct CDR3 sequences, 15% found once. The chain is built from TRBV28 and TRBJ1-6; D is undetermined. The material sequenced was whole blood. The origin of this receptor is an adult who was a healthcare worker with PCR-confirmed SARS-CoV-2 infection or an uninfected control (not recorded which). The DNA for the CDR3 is TGTGCCAGCAGCTACTCCTTGGCATCCCGCAGTTATAATTCACCCCTCCACTTT. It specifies CASSYSLASRSYNSPLHF.